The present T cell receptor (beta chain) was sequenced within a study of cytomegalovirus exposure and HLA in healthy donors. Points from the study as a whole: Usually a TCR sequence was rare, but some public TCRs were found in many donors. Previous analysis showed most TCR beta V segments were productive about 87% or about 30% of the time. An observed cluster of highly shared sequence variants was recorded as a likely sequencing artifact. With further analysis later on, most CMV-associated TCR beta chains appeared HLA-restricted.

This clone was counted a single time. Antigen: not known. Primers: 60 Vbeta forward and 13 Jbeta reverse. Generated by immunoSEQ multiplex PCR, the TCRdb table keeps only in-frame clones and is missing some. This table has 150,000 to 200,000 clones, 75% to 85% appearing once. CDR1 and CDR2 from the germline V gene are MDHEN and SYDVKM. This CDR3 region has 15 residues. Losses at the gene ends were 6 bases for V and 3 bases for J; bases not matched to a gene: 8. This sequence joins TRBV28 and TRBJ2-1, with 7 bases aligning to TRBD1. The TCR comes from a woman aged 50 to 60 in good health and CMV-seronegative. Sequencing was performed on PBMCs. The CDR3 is CASRPGTADYNEQFF. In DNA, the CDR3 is TGTGCCAGCAGGCCCGGGACAGCCGACTACAATGAGCAGTTCTTC.